This entry describes one T cell receptor beta chain. The sample comes from a study of CD8 T cells in Susac syndrome. V was pared by 4 bases and J by 1 base, with 11 bases of the junction left unmatched. This CDR3 contains 17 residues. Germline lookup yields CDR1 SGDLS and CDR2 YYNGEE. The RNA, roughly 0.45 to 1 ug, was put through reverse transcription using random hexamers. With immunoSEQ multiplex PCR, TCR beta CDR3 was amplified across 54 Vbeta and 13 Jbeta. TCRdb used MiXCR to reprocess the immunoSEQ multiplex PCR reads, holding one entry per CDR3 protein. The data show about 140,000 distinct CDR3 sequences, 95% seen once.

Sample: CD8+ T cells from PBMCs. The genes are TRBV9 and TRBJ1-3; TRBD1 matches 7 bases. This TCR came from a human donor with Susac syndrome. CDR3 DNA: TGTGCCAGCAGCTTGGGACAGTCCTACTATTCTGGAAACACCATATATTTT. Residues: CASSLGQSYYSGNTIYF.